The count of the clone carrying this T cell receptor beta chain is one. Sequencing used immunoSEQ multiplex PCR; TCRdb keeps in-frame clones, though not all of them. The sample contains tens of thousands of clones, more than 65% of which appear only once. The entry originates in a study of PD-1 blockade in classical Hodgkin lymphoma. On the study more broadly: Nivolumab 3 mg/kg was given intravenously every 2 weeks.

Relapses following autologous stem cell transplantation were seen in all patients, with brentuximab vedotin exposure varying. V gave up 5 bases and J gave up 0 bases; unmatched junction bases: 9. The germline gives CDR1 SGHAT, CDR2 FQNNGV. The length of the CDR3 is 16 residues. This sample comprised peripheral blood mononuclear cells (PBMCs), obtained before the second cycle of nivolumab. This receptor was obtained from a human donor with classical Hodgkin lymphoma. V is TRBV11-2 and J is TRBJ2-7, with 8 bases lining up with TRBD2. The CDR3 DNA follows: TGTGCCAGCAGCGGGACGGAGCGGGGGTTCTCCTACGAGCAGTACTTC. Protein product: CASSGTERGFSYEQYF.